Below, 30 T cell receptor beta chains from the same sample are listed, as sequenced in a study of response to subunit inactivated influenza vaccine. Using its own MiXCR run on the RT-PCR reads, TCRdb lists one record per CDR3 protein. Of 800,000 to 1,000,000 distinct CDR3 sequences in the sample, around 20% were seen once. Specimen: PBMCs from blood, collected 4 to 6 days after vaccination. These receptors all come from a man in his forties or fifties who received an inactivated influenza vaccine.

The chain employs TRBV7-2 and TRBJ2-7, with 11 nucleotides matching TRBD2. Trimming at V came to 7 bases and at J to 4 bases, leaving 9 bases not matched to a gene. This CDR3 contains 15 residues. The germline gives CDR1 SGHTA, CDR2 FQGNSA. CDR3 amino acids: CASNPSTSGGYEQYF. CDR3 bases: TGTGCCAGCAACCCCTCAACTAGCGGGGGTTACGAGCAGTACTTC.

This clonotype was detected only a few times. The rearrangement uses TRBV5-1 and TRBJ2-4, with 7 nucleotides matching TRBD1. V trimming: 1 base; J trimming: 3 bases; junction bases outside the gene matches: 1. The CDR3 covers 14 residues. Germline-derived CDR1 and CDR2 are SGHRS and YFSETQ. CDR3 sequence reads: CASSLQGDKNIQYF. In DNA, the CDR3 is TGCGCCAGCAGCTTGCAGGGGGACAAAAACATTCAGTACTTC.

This clonotype has a handful of counts. The V call is TRBV29-1, the J call TRBJ1-1; D perhaps matches TRBD1 (6 bases). Trimming took off 6 bases at V and 5 bases at J, with 16 bases between the two ends. The CDR3 covers 13 residues. In germline, CDR1 is SQVTM, CDR2 ANQGSEA. CDR3 coding DNA: TGCAGCGTGTCCCGGACAGCGGGGACTGAAGCTTTCTTT. Its protein product is CSVSRTAGTEAFF.

The J gene is TRBJ2-7, the V gene TRBV7-9, with D possibly TRBD2 on 5 matching bases. CDR1 is SEHNR, CDR2 FQNEAQ, per germline (reference sequence). Trimming removed 0 bases at V and 4 bases at J, with 10 bases between. The CDR3 totals 14 residues. CDR3 in amino acids: CASSLAPAGYEQYF. As DNA, the CDR3 is TGTGCCAGCAGCTTAGCGCCTGCGGGTTACGAGCAGTACTTC.

The chain is built from TRBV3-1 and TRBJ1-1, with D maybe TRBD1 (5 bases). The germline V and J ends were trimmed by 1 base and 11 bases, with 14 bases remaining between them. This CDR3 spans 13 amino acids. CDR1 and CDR2 (germline): LGHDT, YNNKEL (reference sequence). The CDR3, as DNA: TGTGCCAGCAGCCAAGTGGTAAGAGGGACGGCTTTCTTT. This codes for CASSQVVRGTAFF.

In its sample, this clonotype was seen a few times. V is TRBV12-3 or TRBV12-4 and J is TRBJ2-1, with 10 bases identical to TRBD1. This CDR3 has 15 amino acids. The trim removed 5 bases at V and 8 bases at J, leaving 9 bases unmatched. The CDR3 here is CASSVRDRGVDEQFF. The CDR3 nucleotides read TGTGCCAGCAGTGTGCGGGACAGGGGAGTCGATGAGCAGTTCTTC.

Here the CDR3 reads CSVGSRLAGANVLTF. The CDR3 coding sequence is TGCAGCGTTGGGTCTAGACTAGCCGGGGCCAACGTCCTGACTTTC. The chain recombines TRBV29-1 with TRBJ2-6; 7 bases align to TRBD2. The trim removed 4 bases at V and 4 bases at J, leaving 7 bases unmatched. Germline CDR1 is SQVTM and CDR2 is ANQGSEA. The length of the CDR3 is 15 residues.

This clonotype was observed at least ten times. The rearrangement joins TRBV12-3 or TRBV12-4 to TRBJ2-7, with 9 bases lining up with TRBD2. This CDR3 contains 15 residues. The J segment lost 5 bases and the V segment lost 3 bases, leaving 8 bases of the junction unmatched. The CDR3, as DNA: TGTGCCAGCAGTTTGCCTAGCGGGATTTCTAACGAGCAGTACTTC. This translates into CASSLPSGISNEQYF.

The chain uses TRBV28 and TRBJ1-1; D gene ambiguous. The CDR3 consists of 14 residues. CDR1 is MDHEN, CDR2 SYDVKM, per germline. Trimming removed 5 bases at V and 5 bases at J, with 15 bases between. This CDR3 reads CASSAGGLKTEAFF. The CDR3 nucleotides are TGTGCCAGCAGTGCCGGAGGTCTAAAGACTGAAGCTTTCTTT.

V gene TRBV7-9 combines with J gene TRBJ2-2; perhaps TRBD1 as D (6 bases). The V gene lost 2 bases and the J gene lost 5 bases, with 12 bases spanning the gap. In germline, CDR1 is SEHNR, CDR2 FQNEAQ (reference sequence). The CDR3 covers 15 residues. The CDR3 here is CASSLNRVGTGELFF. CDR3 nucleotide sequence: TGTGCCAGCAGCTTAAACAGGGTTGGGACCGGGGAGCTGTTTTTT.

This clonotype was recorded a few times. The gene calls are TRBV4-2 and TRBJ1-2; D ambiguous. Germline V gives CDR1 LGHNA, CDR2 YNFKEQ. The CDR3 is 14 residues long. Trimming left V 0 bases short and J 8 bases short, with 13 bases between. The CDR3 nucleotides read TGTGCCAGCAGCCAAGACAATCTGGTGGGAGGCTACACCTTC. Its protein product is CASSQDNLVGGYTF.

V usage is TRBV11-2 and J usage is TRBJ2-1; D gene unclear. This CDR3 is built from 14 residues. The V gene lost 5 bases and the J gene lost 3 bases, with 11 bases spanning the gap. Germline V gives CDR1 SGHAT, CDR2 FQNNGV. In DNA form, the CDR3 reads TGTGCCAGCAGCCCTCGGGCGGACTACAATGAGCAGTTCTTC. Amino acids: CASSPRADYNEQFF. Variable domain in full (rest from reference TRBV11-2 and TRBJ2-1): EAGVAQSPRYKIIEKRQSVAFWCNPISGHATLYWYQQILGQGPKLLIQFQNNGVVDDSQLPKDRFSAERLKGVDSTLKIQPAKLEDSAVYLCASSPRADYNEQFFGPGTRLTVL.

This clonotype has a handful of counts. V usage is TRBV12-3 or TRBV12-4 and J usage is TRBJ1-1; 7 nucleotides match TRBD1. The trim removed 5 bases at V and 11 bases at J, leaving 14 bases unmatched. The CDR3 is 14 residues long. The CDR3: CASSTTGTVNLAFF. The CDR3 DNA is TGTGCCAGCAGTACTACCGGGACAGTGAATTTGGCTTTCTTT.

This clonotype turned up a few times. The chain employs TRBV7-2 and TRBJ2-5; TRBD2 matches 8 bases. Germline lookup yields CDR1 SGHTA and CDR2 FQGNSA. V gave up 5 bases and J gave up 1 base; unmatched junction bases: 6. This CDR3 contains 15 residues. DNA for the CDR3: TGTGCCAGCAGCCCTACGGGGGGGATCCAAGAGACCCAGTACTTC. Translating it yields CASSPTGGIQETQYF.

This clonotype has more than one count but fewer than ten. The chain has TRBV29-1 and TRBJ2-7; D is unresolved. This CDR3 has 13 amino acids. Trimming left V 3 bases short and J 2 bases short, with 11 bases between. Germline V gene sequence: CDR1 SQVTM, CDR2 ANQGSEA. CDR3: CSVEGRGTYEQYF. CDR3 in DNA: TGCAGCGTTGAGGGCAGAGGAACCTACGAGCAGTACTTC.

This chain joins TRBV7-9 and TRBJ2-3; D tentatively fits TRBD1 or TRBD2 (5 bases each). The germline V gene has CDR1 SEHNR and CDR2 FQNEAQ (reference sequence). The V and J ends lost 4 bases and 4 bases respectively, with 15 bases between them. CDR3 length: 15 residues. The CDR3 DNA reads as TGTGCCAGCAGCTCAGGGACCATCGGGGCAGATACGCAGTATTTT. Protein sequence: CASSSGTIGADTQYF.

The chain carries TRBV11-2 and TRBJ2-5; 8 nucleotides agree with TRBD1. V lost 6 bases and J lost 4; bases outside the gene matches: 7. This CDR3 has 14 residues. Germline V gene sequence: CDR1 SGHAT, CDR2 FQNNGV. In DNA, the CDR3 is TGTGCCAGCAGTTGGACAGGGTGGGGAGAGACCCAGTACTTC. This translates into CASSWTGWGETQYF.

The V gene is TRBV7-8, the J gene TRBJ1-2; the D is unclear. V was shortened by 2 bases and J by 4 bases, with 5 bases between the two germline ends. The germline CDR1 and CDR2 sequences are SGHVS and FQNEAQ. The CDR3 sequence is 12 residues long. CDR3: CASSLYFYGYTF. DNA of the CDR3: TGTGCCAGCAGCTTATACTTCTATGGCTACACCTTC.

The V gene is TRBV4-3, the J gene TRBJ1-4; tentatively, D is TRBD1 (5 bases). V was pared by 0 bases and J by 8 bases, with 19 bases between. CDR3 length equals 17 residues. The germline V gene has CDR1 LGHNA and CDR2 YSLEER. Written as DNA, the CDR3 is TGCGCCAGCAGCCAAGATAACCCGAGGGGTGGTCGCGAAAAACTGTTTTTT. It codes for CASSQDNPRGGREKLFF.

The rearrangement uses TRBV5-4 and TRBJ2-3; TRBD2 might be the D (6 bases). Trimming pared 0 bases from V and 7 bases from J, leaving 15 bases between. CDR3 size: 15 residues. Germline CDR1 SGHNT, CDR2 YYREEE (reference sequence). For the CDR3, the DNA is TGTGCCAGCAGCTTGGTGGACTTAGCGGTAAATACGCAGTATTTT. As protein: CASSLVDLAVNTQYF.

This clonotype was observed a few times. V and J are TRBV5-6 and TRBJ1-4; no definite D call. Germline V gene lookup returns CDR1 SGHDT and CDR2 YYEEEE. CDR3 length equals 13 residues. V lost 7 bases to trimming and J lost 0 bases, with 7 bases between them. The CDR3 DNA sequence: TGTGCCAGCGCCGTCACAACTAATGAAAAACTGTTTTTT. The encoded protein is CASAVTTNEKLFF.

A few counts support this clonotype. The genes are TRBV12-3 or TRBV12-4 and TRBJ1-4; a weak D match, TRBD1 (6 bases). Trimming took 0 bases from V and 13 from J, leaving 9 bases between them. There are 12 residues in the CDR3. The CDR3 nucleotides are TGTGCCAGCAGTTTAGCGCTACAGGGACTGTTTTTT. Its translation is CASSLALQGLFF.

V gene TRBV29-1 combines with J gene TRBJ2-7, with D uncertain. The CDR3 is 16 residues long. Trimming stripped 6 bases from V and 0 bases from J, with 21 bases between. The germline V gene has CDR1 SQVTM and CDR2 ANQGSEA. Written as DNA, the CDR3 is TGCAGCGTGAAGGGTGGGTCTTTAACCACCTCCTACGAGCAGTACTTC. Translated: CSVKGGSLTTSYEQYF.

A few counts support this clonotype. The chain couples TRBV5-1 to TRBJ1-2; D may be TRBD1 (5 bases). CDR3 length equals 14 residues. V lost 2 bases to trimming and J lost 4 bases, with 12 bases between them. Germline values: CDR1 SGHRS, CDR2 YFSETQ. CDR3 nucleotides: TGCGCCAGCAGCTTTTCCCGGGGGAGCTATGGCTACACCTTC. Amino acids: CASSFSRGSYGYTF. The full variable domain, in which reference TRBV5-1 and TRBJ1-2 provide the parts outside the CDR3, is KAGVTQTPRYLIKTRGQQVTLSCSPISGHRSVSWYQQTPGQGLQFLFEYFSETQRNKGNFPGRFSGRQFSNSRSEMNVSTLELGDSALYLCASSFSRGSYGYTFGSGTRLTVV.

The chain employs TRBV9 and TRBJ2-2, with TRBD2 identical over 7 bases. Germline CDR1 SGDLS, CDR2 YYNGEE. Trimming removed 0 bases from V and 5 bases from J; junction bases left unmatched: 4. The CDR3 consists of 15 residues. This CDR3 is CASSVGIAGTGELFF. The CDR3 nucleotides read TGTGCCAGCAGCGTAGGTATAGCGGGTACCGGGGAGCTGTTTTTT.

This clonotype was seen more than once but under ten times. The J gene is TRBJ2-7, the V gene TRBV5-1, with 11 bases aligning to TRBD1. The germline gives CDR1 SGHRS, CDR2 YFSETQ. This CDR3 comprises 16 residues. With V trimmed by 0 bases and J by 1 base, 3 bases remained unmatched. As DNA, the CDR3 is TGCGCCAGCAGCTTGGACGGGACAGGGGGGTCCTACGAGCAGTACTTC. This gives the protein CASSLDGTGGSYEQYF.

This clonotype has a handful of counts. This chain uses TRBV29-1 with TRBJ2-7; 7 bases line up with TRBD1. Germline CDR1 SQVTM, CDR2 ANQGSEA. V lost 6 bases, J lost 6 bases, and 11 bases stayed unmatched. The CDR3 runs to 13 residues. CDR3 loop: CSVQRDSKGEQYF. In nucleotides, the CDR3 is TGCAGCGTACAACGGGACAGTAAAGGCGAGCAGTACTTC.

The chain links TRBV28 to TRBJ1-5; maybe TRBD1 (5 bases). V shed 5 bases and J shed 0 bases, with 17 bases lying between them. CDR1 and CDR2 from the germline V gene are MDHEN and SYDVKM. This CDR3 comprises 17 residues. As DNA, the CDR3 is TGTGCCAGCAGTCTCTTAGGGGCAGGAAATAGCAATCAGCCCCAGCATTTT. It is translated as CASSLLGAGNSNQPQHF.

This chain connects TRBV7-2 to TRBJ2-5; D gene uncertain. The CDR3 extends over 14 amino acids. CDR1 SGHTA and CDR2 FQGNSA come from the germline V gene. Trimming took off 1 base at V and 7 bases at J, with 13 bases between the two ends. The chain's CDR3 is CASSLGRRQATQYF. The CDR3 DNA follows: TGTGCCAGCAGCTTAGGGCGCCGCCAGGCGACCCAGTACTTC.

The gene calls are TRBV27 and TRBJ2-1; TRBD2 might be the D (5 bases). The V end was cut by 2 bases, the J end by 5 bases, with 13 bases between. Germline V CDR1 and CDR2: MNHEY, SMNVEV (reference sequence). There are 15 residues in the CDR3. CDR3 nucleotides: TGTGCCAGCAGTTTAAGTGACGACGGGGACAATGAGCAGTTCTTC. Encoded protein: CASSLSDDGDNEQFF.